The present TCR beta chain was sequenced within a study of T cells in localized non-small cell lung cancer. Study conclusions and caveats: Patients showing higher blood T cell density tended to see longer overall survival. Peak T cell clonality was found in uninvolved adjacent lung, exceeding tumor. Sequencing involved a lone tumor region, leaving heterogeneity possible. For the top 100 tumor clones, a median approximately 61 also appeared in adjacent lung.

The CDR3 length is 13 residues. Germline CDR1 MGHRA, CDR2 YSYEKL. J lost 7 bases, V lost 2 bases, and 4 bases had no gene match. A remark on this clone: Its antigen is not known.

TCRdb keeps only in-frame clones here, not all; method: immunoSEQ multiplex PCR. The table records approximately 89,000 clones, over 60% of them present only once. Sequenced material: PBMCs, taken before any cancer treatment. The chain recombines TRBV4-1 with TRBJ1-2, with 7 bases aligning to TRBD1. The sequence was collected from a man aged 40 to 70 with stage II squamous cell lung carcinoma. The CDR3 DNA follows: TGCGCCAGCAGCCAAACAGGGGCGGGTGGCTACACCTTC. Protein sequence: CASSQTGAGGYTF.